This T cell receptor (beta chain) was sequenced during a study of naive and memory T cell subsets. Study-level results: This RNA-based method may be sensitive to activation-related transcript changes.

A UMI-containing oligonucleotide was joined by 3' ligation to the TCR cDNA template. Whole-blood samples were approximately 2.6 ml of peripheral blood from healthy adult volunteers. Unsorted total RNA, about 1 to 1000 ng, was DNase treated before reverse transcription. This clonotype occurred many times. Its antigen remains unidentified. Ligated cDNA underwent four rounds of PCR with nested alpha and beta constant region primers and SP2. TCRdb ran MiXCR on the 5' RACE reads and lists one entry per CDR3 protein. The table lists roughly 60,000 distinct CDR3 sequences, roughly 8.1% of them singletons, with 15% to 20% in the top ten. The V and J ends lost 6 bases and 9 bases, in that order; junction bases with no gene match: 7. This CDR3 region has 14 residues. Germline-derived CDR1 and CDR2 are MNHEY and SVGAGI.

This receptor was taken from a female donor in good health. The J gene is TRBJ1-5, the V gene TRBV6-5; 11 bases match TRBD1. The CDR3 spells CASRRGQGDWPQHF. The CDR3 bases are TGTGCCAGCAGAAGGGGACAGGGGGATTGGCCCCAGCATTTT.